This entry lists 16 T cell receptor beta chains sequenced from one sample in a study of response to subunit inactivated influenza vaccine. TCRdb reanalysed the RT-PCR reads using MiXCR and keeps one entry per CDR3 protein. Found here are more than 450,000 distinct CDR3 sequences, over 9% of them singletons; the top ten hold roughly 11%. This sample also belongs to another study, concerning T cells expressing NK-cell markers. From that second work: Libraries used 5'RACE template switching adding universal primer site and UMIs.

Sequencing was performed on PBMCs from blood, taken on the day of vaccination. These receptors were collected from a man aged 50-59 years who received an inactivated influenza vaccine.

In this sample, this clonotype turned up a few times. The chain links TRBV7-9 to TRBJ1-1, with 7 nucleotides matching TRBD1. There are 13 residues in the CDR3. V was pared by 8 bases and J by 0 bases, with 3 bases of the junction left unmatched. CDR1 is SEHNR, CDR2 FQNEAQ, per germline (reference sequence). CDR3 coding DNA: TGTGCCAGCGGACAGGAAATGAACACTGAAGCTTTCTTT. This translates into CASGQEMNTEAFF.

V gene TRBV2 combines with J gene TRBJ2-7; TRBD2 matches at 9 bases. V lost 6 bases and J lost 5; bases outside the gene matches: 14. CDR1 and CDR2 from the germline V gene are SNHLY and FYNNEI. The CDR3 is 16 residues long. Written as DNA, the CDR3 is TGTGCCAGCAGCCAAGGTGGCGGGAGGGCCCTCAACGAGCAGTACTTC. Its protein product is CASSQGGGRALNEQYF.

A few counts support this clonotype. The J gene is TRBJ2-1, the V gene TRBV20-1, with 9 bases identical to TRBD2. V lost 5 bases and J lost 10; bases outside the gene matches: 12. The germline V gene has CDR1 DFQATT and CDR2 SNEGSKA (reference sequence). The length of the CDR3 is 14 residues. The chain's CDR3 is CSAPGPAGGGEQFF. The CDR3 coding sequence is TGCAGTGCTCCTGGGCCAGCGGGGGGAGGGGAGCAGTTCTTC.

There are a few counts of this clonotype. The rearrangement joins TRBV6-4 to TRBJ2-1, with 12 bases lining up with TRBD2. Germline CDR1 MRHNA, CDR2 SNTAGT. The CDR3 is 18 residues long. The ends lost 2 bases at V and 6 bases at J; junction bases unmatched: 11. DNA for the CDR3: TGTGCCAGCAGTGACGTCCTAGCGGGAGGGCCAAAAATCAATGAGCAGTTCTTC. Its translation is CASSDVLAGGPKINEQFF.

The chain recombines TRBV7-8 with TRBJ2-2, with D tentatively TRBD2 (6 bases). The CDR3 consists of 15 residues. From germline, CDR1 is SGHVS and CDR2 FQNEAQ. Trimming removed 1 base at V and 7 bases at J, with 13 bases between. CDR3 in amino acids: CASSLVGRAGGELFF. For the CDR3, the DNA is TGTGCCAGCAGCTTAGTGGGGAGAGCGGGCGGGGAGCTGTTTTTT. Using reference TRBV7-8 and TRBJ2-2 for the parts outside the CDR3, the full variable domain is GAGVSQSPRYKVAKRGQDVALRCDPISGHVSLFWYQQALGQGPEFLTYFQNEAQLDKSGLPSDRFFAERPEGSVSTLKIQRTQQEDSAVYLCASSLVGRAGGELFFGEGSRLTVL.

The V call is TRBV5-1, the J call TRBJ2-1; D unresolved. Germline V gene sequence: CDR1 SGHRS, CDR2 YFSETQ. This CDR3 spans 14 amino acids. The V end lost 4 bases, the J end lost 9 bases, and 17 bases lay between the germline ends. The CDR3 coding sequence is TGCGCCAGCAGCCCGGCCCCAAGCGAACCTGAGCAGTTCTTC. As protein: CASSPAPSEPEQFF. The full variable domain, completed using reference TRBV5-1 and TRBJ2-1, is KAGVTQTPRYLIKTRGQQVTLSCSPISGHRSVSWYQQTPGQGLQFLFEYFSETQRNKGNFPGRFSGRQFSNSRSEMNVSTLELGDSALYLCASSPAPSEPEQFFGPGTRLTVL.

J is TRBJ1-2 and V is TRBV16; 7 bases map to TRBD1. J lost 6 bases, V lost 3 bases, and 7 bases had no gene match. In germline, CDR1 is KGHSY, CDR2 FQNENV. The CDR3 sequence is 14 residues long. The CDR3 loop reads CASSHRDRLNGYTF. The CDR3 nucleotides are TGTGCCAGCAGCCATAGGGACAGACTCAATGGCTACACCTTC.

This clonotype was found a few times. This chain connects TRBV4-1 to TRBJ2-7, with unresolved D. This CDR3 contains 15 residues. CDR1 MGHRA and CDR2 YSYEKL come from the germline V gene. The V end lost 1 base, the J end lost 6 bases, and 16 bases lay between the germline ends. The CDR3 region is CASSQGARPYREQYF. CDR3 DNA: TGCGCCAGCAGCCAAGGAGCGAGGCCCTACCGCGAGCAGTACTTC.

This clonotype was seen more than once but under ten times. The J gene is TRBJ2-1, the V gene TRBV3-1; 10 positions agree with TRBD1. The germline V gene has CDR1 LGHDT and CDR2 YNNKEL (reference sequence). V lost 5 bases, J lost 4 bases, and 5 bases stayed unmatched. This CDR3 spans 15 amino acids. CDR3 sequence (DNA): TGTGCCAGCAGCTACGGGACAGGGGTTTACAATGAGCAGTTCTTC. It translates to CASSYGTGVYNEQFF.

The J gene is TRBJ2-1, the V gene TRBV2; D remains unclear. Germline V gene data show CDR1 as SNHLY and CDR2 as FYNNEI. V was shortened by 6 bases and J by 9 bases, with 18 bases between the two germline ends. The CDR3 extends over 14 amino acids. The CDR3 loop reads CASSLSLGLGEQFF. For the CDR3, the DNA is TGTGCCAGCAGCCTCTCTCTGGGGTTGGGTGAGCAGTTCTTC.

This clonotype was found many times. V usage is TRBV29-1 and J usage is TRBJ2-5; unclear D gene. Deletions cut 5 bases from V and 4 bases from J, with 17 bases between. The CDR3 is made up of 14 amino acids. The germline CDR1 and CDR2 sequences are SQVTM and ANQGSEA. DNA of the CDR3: TGCAGCGTTAAGAGATACTCAATTGGAGAGACCCAGTACTTC. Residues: CSVKRYSIGETQYF.

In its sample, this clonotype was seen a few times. This CDR3 reads CASSRDLGGTNEQFF. Here the CDR3 DNA reads TGCGCCAGCAGCAGGGACTTGGGGGGGACAAATGAGCAGTTCTTC. This rearrangement joins TRBV5-1 to TRBJ2-1; TRBD2 is a possible D gene (7 bases). This CDR3 has 15 residues. Germline V gene data show CDR1 as SGHRS and CDR2 as YFSETQ. V was trimmed by 4 bases and J by 7 bases, leaving 18 bases between them. The variable domain in full, completed from reference TRBV5-1 and TRBJ2-1, reads KAGVTQTPRYLIKTRGQQVTLSCSPISGHRSVSWYQQTPGQGLQFLFEYFSETQRNKGNFPGRFSGRQFSNSRSEMNVSTLELGDSALYLCASSRDLGGTNEQFFGPGTRLTVL.

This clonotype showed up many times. CDR3 sequence reads: CASSQETARTGELFF. The DNA of the CDR3 is TGTGCCAGCAGCCAGGAGACAGCTCGGACCGGGGAGCTGTTTTTT. The chain carries TRBV4-2 and TRBJ2-2, with D possibly matching TRBD1 (5 bases). The CDR3 totals 15 residues. CDR1 and CDR2 from the germline V gene are LGHNA and YNFKEQ. Trimming stripped 3 bases from V and 5 bases from J, with 13 bases between.

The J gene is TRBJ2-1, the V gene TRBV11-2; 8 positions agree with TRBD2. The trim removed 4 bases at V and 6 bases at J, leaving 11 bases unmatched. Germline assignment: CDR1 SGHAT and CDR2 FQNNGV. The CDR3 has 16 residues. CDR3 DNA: TGTGCCAGCAGCTGGCGTCGGGGGGGAGGCCTCAATGAGCAGTTCTTC. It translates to CASSWRRGGGLNEQFF.

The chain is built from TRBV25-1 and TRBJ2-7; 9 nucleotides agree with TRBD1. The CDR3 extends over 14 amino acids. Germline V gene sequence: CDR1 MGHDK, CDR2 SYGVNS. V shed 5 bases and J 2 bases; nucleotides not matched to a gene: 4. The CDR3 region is CASSMDRGPYEQYF. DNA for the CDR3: TGTGCCAGCAGTATGGACAGGGGACCCTACGAGCAGTACTTC.

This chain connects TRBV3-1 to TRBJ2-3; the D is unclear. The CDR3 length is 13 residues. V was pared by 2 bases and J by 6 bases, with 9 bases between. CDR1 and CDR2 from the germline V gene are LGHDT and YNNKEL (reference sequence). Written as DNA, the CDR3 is TGTGCCAGCAGCCAAACCCCCCGGGATACGCAGTATTTT. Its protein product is CASSQTPRDTQYF.